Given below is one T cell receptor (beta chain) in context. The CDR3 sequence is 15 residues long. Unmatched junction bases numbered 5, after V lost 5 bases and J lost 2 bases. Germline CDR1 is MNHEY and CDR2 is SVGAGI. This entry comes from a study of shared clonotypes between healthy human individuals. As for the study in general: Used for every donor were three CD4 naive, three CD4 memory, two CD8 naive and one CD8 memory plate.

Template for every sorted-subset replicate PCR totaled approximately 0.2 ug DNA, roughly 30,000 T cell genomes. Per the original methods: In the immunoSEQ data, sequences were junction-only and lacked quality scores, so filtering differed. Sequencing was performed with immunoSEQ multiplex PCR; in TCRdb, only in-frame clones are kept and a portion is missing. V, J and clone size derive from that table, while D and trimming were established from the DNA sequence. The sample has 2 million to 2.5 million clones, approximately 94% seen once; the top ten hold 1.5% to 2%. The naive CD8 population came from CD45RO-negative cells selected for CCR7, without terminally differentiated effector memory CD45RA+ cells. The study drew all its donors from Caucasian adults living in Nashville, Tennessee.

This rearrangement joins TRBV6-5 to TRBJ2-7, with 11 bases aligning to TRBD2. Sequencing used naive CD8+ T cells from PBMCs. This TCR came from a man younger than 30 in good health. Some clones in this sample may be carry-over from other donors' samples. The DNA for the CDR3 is TGTGCCAGCAGTCCCGGGACTAGCGGAACCTACGAGCAGTACTTC. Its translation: CASSPGTSGTYEQYF.